This T cell receptor beta chain was documented in a study of cytomegalovirus exposure and HLA in healthy donors. These donors counted as nominally healthy when sampled, but unrecorded immune exposures were likely. In this sample, this clone turned up once. Its antigen is not identified. Findings of the study overall: Sequencing likely produced, as an artifact, a cluster of highly shared sequence variants. Researchers counted roughly 150 TCR beta chains as cytomegalovirus-associated.

Both 60 Vbeta primers and 13 Jbeta primers went into the PCR. Using immunoSEQ multiplex PCR, the repertoire was profiled, and TCRdb retains in-frame clones only, with some absent. The sample has over 150,000 clones; roughly 77% are singletons. With V trimmed by 4 bases and J by 0 bases, 7 bases remained unmatched. Germline values: CDR1 LNHDA, CDR2 SQIVND (reference sequence). The CDR3 is made up of 16 amino acids. The sequencing input was PBMCs. This chain uses TRBV19 with TRBJ1-1; 8 nucleotides agree with TRBD1. The sequence was obtained from a male donor in good health and CMV-seronegative. The CDR3 here is CASSNQGAGVNTEAFF. As DNA, the CDR3 is TGTGCCAGTAGTAACCAGGGGGCAGGTGTGAACACTGAAGCTTTCTTT. The variable domain in full, with the rest retrieved from reference TRBV19 and TRBJ1-1, is DGGITQSPKYLFRKEGQNVTLSCEQNLNHDAMYWYRQDPGQGLRLIYYSQIVNDFQKGDIAEGYSVSREKKESFPLTVTSAQKNPTAFYLCASSNQGAGVNTEAFFGQGTRLTVV.